The clone carrying this T cell receptor (beta chain) appeared a few times. The antigen remains undetermined. For TCR beta libraries, about 2 micrograms of genomic DNA were obtained from cryopreserved PBMCs. This sample was included in a study of cytotoxic CD8 clonotypes in ibrutinib-treated CLL. Whole-study context: Response material was collected after a median around 12 months of treatment, range 6 to 36. Study-wide results and caveats: Sample timing was unmatched between remission and later-progressing patients; lymph nodes unstudied.

Profiled with immunoSEQ multiplex PCR; TCRdb holds only in-frame clones, not every one. This sample has tens of thousands of clones, with about 72% found just once. This CDR3 is 13 amino acids long. Germline V gene data show CDR1 as SGHNT and CDR2 as YYREEE (reference sequence). The ends were cut back, 0 bases at V and 4 bases at J, with 5 bases in the middle. This receptor was identified in a human donor with chronic lymphocytic leukemia. The chain couples TRBV5-4 to TRBJ2-1, with D maybe TRBD1 (5 bases). Sequenced material: PBMCs, taken after 12 months of ibrutinib treatment. The CDR3 sequence: CASSLGQYNEQFF. The CDR3 DNA is TGTGCCAGCAGCTTGGGACAGTACAATGAGCAGTTCTTC.